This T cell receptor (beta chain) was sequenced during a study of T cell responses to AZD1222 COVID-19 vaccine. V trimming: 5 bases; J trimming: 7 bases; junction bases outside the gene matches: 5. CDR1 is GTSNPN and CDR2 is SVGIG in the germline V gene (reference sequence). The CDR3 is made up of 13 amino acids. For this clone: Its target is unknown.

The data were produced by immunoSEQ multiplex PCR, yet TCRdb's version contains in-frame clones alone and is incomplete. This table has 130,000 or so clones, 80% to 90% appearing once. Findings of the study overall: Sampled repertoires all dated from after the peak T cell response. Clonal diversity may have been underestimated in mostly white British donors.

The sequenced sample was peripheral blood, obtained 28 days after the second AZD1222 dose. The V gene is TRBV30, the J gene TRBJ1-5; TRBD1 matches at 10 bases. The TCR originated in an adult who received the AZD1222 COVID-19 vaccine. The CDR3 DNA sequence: TGTGCCTGGGACAGGGGGCGTGGGCAGCCCCAGCATTTT. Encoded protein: CAWDRGRGQPQHF.